The T cell receptor beta chain under discussion was sequenced for a study of CD8 T cells in ankylosing spondylitis. Study findings and constraints: Matched ankylosing spondylitis synovial fluid reportedly contained a significantly enriched population of disease-linked clones. Ankylosing spondylitis blood seemed to carry a telltale TCR beta motif made of several highly homologous variants.

Concerning this clonotype: Antigen unknown.

TCRdb processed the 5' RACE reads anew with MiXCR; each CDR3 protein has one entry. This sample has 500,000 to 650,000 distinct CDR3 sequences, with approximately 5.3% found just once. This sequence originates from a male donor with ankylosing spondylitis. Sample: blood, either unsorted or a sorted T cell fraction (not recorded which).

CDR3 DNA sequence: TGTGCCAGCAGCTTAAGGGGTCCCCAAGAGACCCAGTACTTC. This codes for CASSLRGPQETQYF. The chain links TRBV7-2 to TRBJ2-5; TRBD1 is a possible D gene (5 bases). The germline V gene has CDR1 SGHTA and CDR2 FQGNSA. This CDR3 contains 14 residues. V was trimmed by 2 bases and J by 1 base, leaving 8 bases between them.